This TCR beta chain was sequenced for a study of CD8+CD57+ T cells in acquired aplastic anemia. Overall study: Roughly 3.1 ug was the average amount of DNA from sorted CD4+ and CD8+ cells. General study results and limits: The same twenty-nine CD8+ CDR3 sequences occurred in patients and in controls.

This CDR3 contains 13 residues. The V end was cut by 2 bases, the J end by 1 base, with 3 bases between. Germline assignment: CDR1 WSHSY and CDR2 SAAADI. Genomic DNA templated the TCR beta VDJ and CDR3 profiling. One entry per CDR3 protein results from TCRdb running MiXCR on the reads. Found here are more than 150,000 distinct CDR3 sequences, approximately 45% of them singletons; the top ten hold approximately 2.9%. Only one count was recorded for this clonotype. Its antigen is as yet unknown. The sequenced material came from sorted CD4+, CD8+, or CD8+CD57+ T cells (not recorded which) from PBMCs. This TCR came from a human donor in good health. The chain joins TRBV10-2 to TRBJ1-3; D unclear. CDR3 amino acids: CASSERSGNTIYF. CDR3 nucleotide sequence: TGCGCCAGCAGTGAGAGGTCTGGAAACACCATATATTTT.